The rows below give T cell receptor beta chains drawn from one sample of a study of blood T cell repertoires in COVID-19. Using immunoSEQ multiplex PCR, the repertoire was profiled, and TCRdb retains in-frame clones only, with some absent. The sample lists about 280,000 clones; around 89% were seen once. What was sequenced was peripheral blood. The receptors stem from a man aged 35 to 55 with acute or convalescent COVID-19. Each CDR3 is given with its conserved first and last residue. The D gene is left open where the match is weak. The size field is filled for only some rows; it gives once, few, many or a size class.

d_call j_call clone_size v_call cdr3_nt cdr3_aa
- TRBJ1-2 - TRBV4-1 TGCGCCAGCAGCCAAGATTTCGGGGGGGGCGCATATGGCTACACCTTC CASSQDFGGGAYGYTF
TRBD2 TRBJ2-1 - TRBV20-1 TGCAGTGCTAGTCTGGGACTAGCGGGGTACAATGAGCAGTTCTTC CSASLGLAGYNEQFF
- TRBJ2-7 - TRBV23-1 TGCGCCAGCAGTCAATCGAGGGACACTTACGAGCAGTACTTC CASSQSRDTYEQYF
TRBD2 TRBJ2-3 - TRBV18 TGTGCCAGCTCACCTAGCGGGGGGGCAGATACGCAGTATTTT CASSPSGGADTQYF
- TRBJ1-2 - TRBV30 TGTGCCTGGAGCGAGGTCCGTGGCTACACCTTC CAWSEVRGYTF
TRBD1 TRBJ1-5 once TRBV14 TGTGCCAGCAGCCTTCGGGACAGATATAGCAATCAGCCCCAGCATTTT CASSLRDRYSNQPQHF
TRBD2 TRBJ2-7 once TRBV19 TGTGCCAGTAGTATCAAGCGGGGGGCGGGGAGCGAGCAGTACTTC CASSIKRGAGSEQYF
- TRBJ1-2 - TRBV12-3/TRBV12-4 TGTGCCAGCAGCCTTCTTTATAGTGGCTACACCTTC CASSLLYSGYTF
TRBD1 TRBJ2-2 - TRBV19 TGTGCCAGTAGTAATCAGAACAGGGGGAACACCGGGGAGCTGTTTTTT CASSNQNRGNTGELFF
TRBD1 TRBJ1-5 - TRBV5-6 TGTGCCAGCAGCTACGACAGGGGTAAAGAGCCCCAGCATTTT CASSYDRGKEPQHF
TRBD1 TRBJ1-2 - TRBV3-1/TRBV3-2 TGTGCCAGCAGCCCGGGACAGCCCTATGGCTACACCTTC CASSPGQPYGYTF
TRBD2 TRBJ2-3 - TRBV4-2 TGTGCCAGCAGCCCGCCCCCCGGGGGGGAGAGCACAGATACGCAGTATTTT CASSPPPGGESTDTQYF
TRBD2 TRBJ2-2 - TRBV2 TGTGCCAGCAGTGTCGGCGGGGGTTTCACCGGGGAGCTGTTTTTT CASSVGGGFTGELFF
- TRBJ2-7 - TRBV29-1 TGCAGCGTCCGACAGGAGTTAAACTACGAGCAGTACTTC CSVRQELNYEQYF
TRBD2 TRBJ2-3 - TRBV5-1 TGCGCCAGCAGCATCGGGACTAGCGGGGGGGCAGATACGCAGTATTTT CASSIGTSGGADTQYF
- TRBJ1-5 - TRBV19 TGTGCCAGTAGTCTTTCTCTAGGGCAGGGGATCGATCAGCCCCAGCATTTT CASSLSLGQGIDQPQHF
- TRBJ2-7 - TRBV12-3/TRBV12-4 TGTGCCAGCAGTCCGGACAACCACGAGCAGTACTTC CASSPDNHEQYF
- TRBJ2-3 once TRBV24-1 TGTGCCACCAGTGATTCCTCTCGGGCCGGGGTAGATACGCAGTATTTT CATSDSSRAGVDTQYF
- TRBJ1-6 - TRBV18 TGTGCCAGCTCACCAACGGTAATACGGTCACCCCTCCACTTT CASSPTVIRSPLHF
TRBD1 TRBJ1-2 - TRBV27 TGTGCCAGCGGCCTGACCGAACAGGGGGTCCAAGGCTACACCTTC CASGLTEQGVQGYTF
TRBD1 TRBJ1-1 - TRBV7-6 TGTGCCAGCAGCGCGCGGACAGGACCTAACACTGAAGCTTTCTTT CASSARTGPNTEAFF
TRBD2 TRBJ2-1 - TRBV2 TGTGCCAGCACCCCCCTGGGACTAGCGGGATCCTACAATGAGCAGTTCTTC CASTPLGLAGSYNEQFF
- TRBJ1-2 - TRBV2 TGTGCCAGCAGGGGGGACATTTATGGCTACACCTTC CASRGDIYGYTF